The 25 T cell receptor beta chains reported below all come from one sample, sequenced in a study of shared clonotypes between healthy human individuals. The protocol was immunoSEQ multiplex PCR, while the TCRdb copy is restricted to in-frame clones and leaves out a portion. Of 330,000 or so clones in the sample, around four fifths were seen once. Sequenced: memory CD4+ T cells sorted from blood. Subset: CD45RA-negative fraction. Receptors originate from a man aged 25-45 years in good health.

V and J are TRBV18 and TRBJ2-1; a possible D gene is TRBD2 (5 bases). CDR3 length: 14 residues. In germline, CDR1 is KGHSH, CDR2 LQKENI. Trimming removed 3 bases at V and 5 bases at J, with 11 bases between. The CDR3 DNA reads TGTGCCAGCTCACCTCCGAGGGTGAACAATGAGCAGTTCTTC. Translation: CASSPPRVNNEQFF.

The J gene is TRBJ2-7, the V gene TRBV7-2; D unclear. The V end lost 8 bases, the J end lost 3 bases, and 11 bases lay between the germline ends. The CDR3 is made up of 12 amino acids. Looked up from germline, CDR1 is SGHTA and CDR2 is FQGNSA. The DNA of the CDR3 is TGTGCCAGCGCCTCTTCTTACTACGAGCAGTACTTC. It encodes CASASSYYEQYF.

This chain joins TRBV7-9 and TRBJ2-4; D is unclear. CDR3 length: 14 amino acids. V dropped 4 bases and J dropped 3 bases, with 10 bases sitting between them. The germline gives CDR1 SEHNR, CDR2 FQNEAQ (reference sequence). CDR3 nucleotides: TGTGCCAGCAGCTCCACCCCGAGCAAAAACATTCAGTACTTC. Amino acid sequence: CASSSTPSKNIQYF. Full variable domain (outside the CDR3, taken from reference TRBV7-9 and TRBJ2-4): DTGVSQNPRHKITKRGQNVTFRCDPISEHNRLYWYRQTLGQGPEFLTYFQNEAQLEKSRLLSDRFSAERPKGSFSTLEIQRTEQGDSAMYLCASSSTPSKNIQYFGAGTRLSVL.

The chain employs TRBV5-1 and TRBJ1-1; D remains unclear. CDR1 is SGHRS, CDR2 YFSETQ, per germline. CDR3 length equals 16 residues. Trimming left V 4 bases short and J 5 bases short, with 21 bases between. Here the CDR3 DNA reads TGCGCCAGCAGCCTGATAGGAGGTGATCCGGCTACTGAAGCTTTCTTT. Protein product: CASSLIGGDPATEAFF.

The gene calls are TRBV7-2 and TRBJ1-3; TRBD1 matches at 9 bases. The V segment lost 2 bases and the J segment 4 bases; nucleotides outside the gene matches: 6. Germline CDR1 SGHTA, CDR2 FQGNSA. The CDR3 is 16 amino acids. CDR3 nucleotide sequence: TGTGCCAGCAGCTTACTTGGGACAGGGTCAGGAAACACCATATATTTT. Its protein is CASSLLGTGSGNTIYF.

This chain uses TRBV27 with TRBJ1-2; TRBD1 is a possible D gene (6 bases). The CDR3 has 14 residues. V lost 7 bases to trimming and J lost 4 bases, with 16 bases between them. Per germline, CDR1 MNHEY and CDR2 SMNVEV (reference sequence). CDR3 sequence: CASTSGAGRYGYTF. CDR3 coding DNA: TGTGCCAGCACCTCAGGGGCCGGACGCTATGGCTACACCTTC.

J is TRBJ1-2 and V is TRBV27, with D unclear. V lost 5 bases to trimming and J lost 0 bases, with 10 bases between them. The CDR3 contains 14 residues. CDR1 MNHEY and CDR2 SMNVEV come from the germline V gene (reference sequence). CDR3 region: CASSPRYPNYGYTF. CDR3 bases: TGTGCCAGCAGTCCGAGGTATCCTAACTATGGCTACACCTTC.

A note on this clone: The same CDR3 arises from other DNA sequences in this sample as well. This sequence joins TRBV5-1 and TRBJ2-5, with 11 bases fitting TRBD2. V dropped 4 bases and J dropped 4; count of bases not matched to a gene: 3. This CDR3 has 14 amino acids. From germline, CDR1 is SGHRS and CDR2 YFSETQ. The CDR3 bases are TGCGCCAGCAGCGGGGGGACTAGCGGAGAGACCCAGTACTTC. Translating gives CASSGGTSGETQYF.

This clone was seen only a few times. The V call is TRBV7-2, the J call TRBJ1-1; 7 positions agree with TRBD1. With 4 bases clipped from V and 13 bases from J, the junction kept 9 bases outside the gene matches. The CDR3 length is 12 residues. CDR1 is SGHTA, CDR2 FQGNSA, per germline. The CDR3 loop is CASSSDRVGRFF. The CDR3 bases are TGTGCCAGCAGCTCTGACAGGGTCGGGCGTTTCTTT.

This clone was detected a few times. This chain connects TRBV4-2 to TRBJ1-4; D gene uncertain. Germline values: CDR1 LGHNA, CDR2 YNFKEQ. This CDR3 is 14 amino acids long. Trimming removed 1 base from V and 5 bases from J, with 8 bases in between. CDR3 region: CASSQGLVNEKLFF. DNA for the CDR3: TGTGCCAGCAGCCAAGGGCTCGTAAATGAAAAACTGTTTTTT.

This chain links TRBV2 with TRBJ2-7; 9 positions agree with TRBD1. The CDR3 loop spans 16 amino acids. V shed 6 bases and J 5 bases; nucleotides not matched to a gene: 14. CDR1 is SNHLY and CDR2 is FYNNEI in the germline V gene. CDR3 sequence reads: CASSPKGTGFSNEQYF. The DNA for the CDR3 is TGTGCCAGCAGCCCTAAGGGGACAGGGTTTTCGAACGAGCAGTACTTC.

Here the CDR3 DNA reads TGTGCTGCGGGGGAAGCAGAGACCCAGTACTTC. Its translation is CAAGEAETQYF. The chain employs TRBV2 and TRBJ2-5, with TRBD2 identical over 7 bases. The germline gives CDR1 SNHLY, CDR2 FYNNEI. CDR3 length: 11 amino acids.

The V gene is TRBV7-2, the J gene TRBJ1-2; D uncertain. Deletions cut 5 bases from V and 4 bases from J, with 14 bases between. Germline assignment: CDR1 SGHTA and CDR2 FQGNSA. The CDR3 sequence is 14 residues long. The CDR3 loop reads CASSLGLEVYGYTF. The CDR3 bases are TGTGCCAGCAGCCTCGGACTGGAGGTCTATGGCTACACCTTC.

This clone was picked up one time. V is TRBV7-8 and J is TRBJ2-1; TRBD1 aligns across 7 bases. Germline lookup yields CDR1 SGHVS and CDR2 FQNEAQ. The CDR3 consists of 13 residues. The trim removed 7 bases at V and 4 bases at J, leaving 4 bases unmatched. The CDR3 protein is CASTEGQYNEQFF. The CDR3 nucleotides read TGTGCCAGCACCGAGGGACAGTACAATGAGCAGTTCTTC.

The chain combines TRBV11-1 with TRBJ1-1; 8 bases agree with TRBD1. The junction had 4 bases not matched to a gene; V was cut back by 6 bases and J by 4 bases. The CDR3 covers 13 residues. Germline CDR1 is SGHAT and CDR2 is FQDESV (reference sequence). DNA of the CDR3: TGTGCCAGCAGAAACACAGGGGGCACTGAAGCTTTCTTT. Protein: CASRNTGGTEAFF.

This rearrangement joins TRBV9 to TRBJ1-3; a weak D match, TRBD1 (6 bases). The CDR3 totals 15 residues. CDR1 is SGDLS, CDR2 YYNGEE, per germline. The V and J ends lost 2 bases and 4 bases respectively, with 13 bases between them. CDR3 residues: CASSVSGQGGNTIYF. The CDR3, as DNA: TGTGCCAGCAGCGTTTCAGGCCAGGGGGGAAACACCATATATTTT.

The V gene is TRBV11-2, the J gene TRBJ2-1, with D tentatively TRBD2 (5 bases). CDR3 size: 14 residues. V shed 4 bases and J shed 12 bases, with 19 bases lying between them. Looked up from germline, CDR1 is SGHAT and CDR2 is FQNNGV. The CDR3 loop reads CASSSPKVERGQFF. The CDR3 DNA reads TGTGCCAGCAGCTCTCCGAAGGTGGAACGGGGGCAGTTCTTC.

V and J are TRBV29-1 and TRBJ2-1; D remains ambiguous. The CDR3 has 11 residues. From germline, CDR1 is SQVTM and CDR2 ANQGSEA. V was shortened by 3 bases and J by 8 bases, with 8 bases between the two germline ends. In nucleotides, the CDR3 is TGCAGCGTTGATCGACCTCATGAGCAGTTCTTC. Its protein product is CSVDRPHEQFF.

V gene TRBV6-5 combines with J gene TRBJ2-2; a possible D gene is TRBD2 (6 bases). The CDR3 runs to 15 residues. The germline V gene has CDR1 MNHEY and CDR2 SVGAGI. The V gene lost 6 bases and the J gene lost 0 bases, with 11 bases spanning the gap. The CDR3 is CASRIAVTNTGELFF. As DNA, the CDR3 is TGTGCCAGCAGAATAGCGGTCACGAACACCGGGGAGCTGTTTTTT.

This clone is a singleton in its sample. The chain links TRBV2 to TRBJ1-2; D gene uncertain. Germline values: CDR1 SNHLY, CDR2 FYNNEI. The length of the CDR3 is 13 residues. V was pared by 3 bases and J by 7 bases, with 12 bases between. CDR3: CASSDFIIGGYTF. Written as DNA, the CDR3 is TGTGCCAGCAGTGATTTCATTATTGGTGGCTACACCTTC.

The chain carries TRBV19 and TRBJ2-7; no firm D call. Germline V gene sequence: CDR1 LNHDA, CDR2 SQIVND (reference sequence). The germline V and J ends were trimmed by 5 bases and 4 bases, with 9 bases remaining between them. This CDR3 contains 12 residues. The CDR3 here is CASSSPSYEQYF. As DNA, the CDR3 is TGTGCCAGTAGTTCTCCCTCTTACGAGCAGTACTTC.

The chain recombines TRBV28 with TRBJ2-1, with 11 bases aligning to TRBD2. This CDR3 spans 17 amino acids. Germline assignment: CDR1 MDHEN and CDR2 SYDVKM. After removal of 5 bases from V and 7 bases from J, the junction contained 13 bases not matched to a gene. The CDR3 nucleotides are TGTGCCAGCAGTCCCCCTCTCCTAGCGGGAGGTCGGAATGAGCAGTTCTTC. This translates into CASSPPLLAGGRNEQFF.

The chain couples TRBV7-2 to TRBJ2-1, with 8 bases fitting TRBD2. This CDR3 has 14 residues. Germline CDR1 is SGHTA and CDR2 is FQGNSA. V lost 1 base to trimming and J lost 6 bases; unmatched junction nucleotides: 2. CDR3 region: CASSLVAGINEQFF. CDR3 sequence (DNA): TGTGCCAGCAGCTTAGTAGCGGGGATCAATGAGCAGTTCTTC.

This chain links TRBV19 with TRBJ2-7, with 9 bases matching TRBD1. The ends lost 3 bases at V and 3 bases at J; junction bases unmatched: 18. The length of the CDR3 is 19 residues. Germline V gives CDR1 LNHDA, CDR2 SQIVND (reference sequence). The CDR3 reads CASSMAPRTGAPSNYEQYF. The CDR3 DNA reads as TGTGCCAGTAGTATGGCCCCCAGGACAGGGGCTCCGTCCAACTACGAGCAGTACTTC.

This clone came up a few times. The J gene is TRBJ1-3, the V gene TRBV27, with TRBD1 as a possible D gene (6 bases). The CDR3 sequence is 16 residues long. Germline assignment: CDR1 MNHEY and CDR2 SMNVEV (reference sequence). V was cut by 5 bases and J by 0 bases, with 14 bases left in between. CDR3 protein: CASSPYGTFSGNTIYF. The CDR3, as DNA: TGTGCCAGCAGTCCTTACGGGACATTCTCTGGAAACACCATATATTTT.